This T cell receptor (beta chain) emerged from a study of T cells in Graves' hyperthyroidism and ophthalmopathy. The overall study: Peripheral blood was obtained at initial diagnosis, preceding any treatment.

Germline lookup yields CDR1 MNHNY and CDR2 SVGAGI (reference sequence). The CDR3 is 19 amino acids. This clonotype was found a few times. Antigen specificity is unknown. The junction shows a germline mismatch at one end, possibly a read error. Using RNA transcripts as the source, TCR beta CDR3 regions were amplified. A first-round RT-PCR of the TCR CDR3 used the HTBI primer set. TCRdb reprocessed the multiplex PCR reads via MiXCR and lists one record per CDR3 protein. The sample records around 340,000 distinct CDR3 sequences, around 23% being singletons. Researchers defined stable Graves' hyperthyroidism as no ophthalmopathy progression within 18 months. Based on clinical symptoms, serum thyroxine and TRAb, thyroid ultrasound and orbital computed tomography, diagnoses were reached. Whole-study results and caveats: Expanded thyroid clonotypes (above 0.001) were mostly also found in blood.

V gene TRBV6-6 combines with J gene TRBJ2-1; 9 nucleotides match TRBD2. The source of this sequence is a woman in her fifties or sixties with Graves' hyperthyroidism. Sequencing was carried out using blood. CDR3 coding DNA: TGTGCCAACAGTTACTCGTACCTAGCGGGGATGAGCTCCTACAATGAGCAGTTCTTC. Encoded protein: CANSYSYLAGMSSYNEQFF.